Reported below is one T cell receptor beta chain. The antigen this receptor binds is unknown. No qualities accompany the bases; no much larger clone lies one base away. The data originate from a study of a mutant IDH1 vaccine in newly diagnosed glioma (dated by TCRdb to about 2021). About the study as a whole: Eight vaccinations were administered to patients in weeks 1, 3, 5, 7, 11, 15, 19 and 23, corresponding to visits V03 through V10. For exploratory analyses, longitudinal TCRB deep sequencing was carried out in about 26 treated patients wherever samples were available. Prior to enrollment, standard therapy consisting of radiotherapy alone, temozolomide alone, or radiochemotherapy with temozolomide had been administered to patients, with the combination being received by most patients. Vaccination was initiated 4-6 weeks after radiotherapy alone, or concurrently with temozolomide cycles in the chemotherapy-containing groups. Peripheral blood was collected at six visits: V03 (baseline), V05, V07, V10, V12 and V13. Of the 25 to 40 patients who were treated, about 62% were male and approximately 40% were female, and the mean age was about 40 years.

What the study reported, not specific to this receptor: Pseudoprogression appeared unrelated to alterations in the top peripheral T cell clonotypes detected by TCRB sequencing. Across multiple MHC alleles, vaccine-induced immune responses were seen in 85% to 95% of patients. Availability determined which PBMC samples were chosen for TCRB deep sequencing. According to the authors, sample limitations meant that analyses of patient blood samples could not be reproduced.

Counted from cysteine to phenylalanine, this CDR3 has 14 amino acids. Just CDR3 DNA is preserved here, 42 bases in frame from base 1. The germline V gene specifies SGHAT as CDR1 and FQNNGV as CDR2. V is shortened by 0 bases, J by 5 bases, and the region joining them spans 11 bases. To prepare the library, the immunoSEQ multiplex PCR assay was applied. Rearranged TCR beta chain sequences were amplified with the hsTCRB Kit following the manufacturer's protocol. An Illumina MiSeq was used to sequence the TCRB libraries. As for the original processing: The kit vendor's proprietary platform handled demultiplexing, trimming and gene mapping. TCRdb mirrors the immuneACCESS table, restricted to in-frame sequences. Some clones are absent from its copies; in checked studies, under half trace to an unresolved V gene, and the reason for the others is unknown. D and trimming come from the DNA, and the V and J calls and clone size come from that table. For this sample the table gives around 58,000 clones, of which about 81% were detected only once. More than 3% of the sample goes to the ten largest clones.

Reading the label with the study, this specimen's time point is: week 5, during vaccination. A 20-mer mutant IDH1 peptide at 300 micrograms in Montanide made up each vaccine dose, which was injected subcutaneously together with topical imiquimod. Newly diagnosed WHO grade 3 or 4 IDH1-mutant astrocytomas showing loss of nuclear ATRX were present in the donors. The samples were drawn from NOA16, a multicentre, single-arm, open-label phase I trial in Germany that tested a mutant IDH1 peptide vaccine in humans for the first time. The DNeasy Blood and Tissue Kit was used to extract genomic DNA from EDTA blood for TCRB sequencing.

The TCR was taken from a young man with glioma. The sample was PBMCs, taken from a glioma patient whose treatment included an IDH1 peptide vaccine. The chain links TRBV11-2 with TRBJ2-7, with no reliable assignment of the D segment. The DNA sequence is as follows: TGTGCCAGCAGCTTAGAAGGGATGGGGAACGAGCAGTACTTC. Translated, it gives CASSLEGMGNEQYF.